The rows below give T cell receptor beta chains drawn from one sample of a study of beta chain features in type 1 diabetes. Clones were sequenced by immunoSEQ multiplex PCR, and TCRdb holds only the in-frame ones, with some missing. The top ten clones hold about 0.014% of a sample with roughly 310,000 clones, around 10% of them seen once. Source material: naive CD4+ T cells from blood. These receptors were taken from a woman in her thirties in good health. Each CDR3 is given with its conserved first and last residue. A D gene is named only where the DNA matches it firmly. Clone size appears in some rows only: once, few, many, or a class for an expanded clone.

V: TRBV28; J: TRBJ2-1; size: few; D: TRBD2; CDR3: CASSLRAGDDYNEQFF; DNA: TGTGCCAGCAGTTTAAGAGCGGGAGATGATTACAATGAGCAGTTCTTC
V: TRBV19; J: TRBJ2-1; size: .; D: TRBD1; CDR3: CASSIAVGQGNEQFF; DNA: TGTGCCAGTAGTATAGCAGTAGGACAGGGCAATGAGCAGTTCTTC
V: TRBV4-2; J: TRBJ2-1; size: few; D: .; CDR3: CASSQVSNYNEQFF; DNA: TGTGCCAGCAGCCAAGTTTCCAACTACAATGAGCAGTTCTTC
V: TRBV7-2; J: TRBJ2-1; size: .; D: TRBD2; CDR3: CASSGGLAAYNEQFF; DNA: TGTGCCAGCAGCGGGGGACTAGCAGCCTACAATGAGCAGTTCTTC
V: TRBV19; J: TRBJ1-3; size: few; D: .; CDR3: CASSRSERQAGNTIYF; DNA: TGTGCCAGTAGCCGATCCGAGAGACAGGCGGGAAACACCATATATTTT
V: TRBV21-1; J: TRBJ2-7; size: .; D: .; CDR3: CASTKGPVEDEQYF; DNA: TGTGCCAGCACCAAGGGGCCAGTAGAGGACGAGCAGTACTTC
V: TRBV5-1; J: TRBJ2-7; size: .; D: TRBD1; CDR3: CASRETGREQYF; DNA: TGCGCCAGCAGAGAGACAGGGCGGGAGCAGTACTTC
V: TRBV6-5; J: TRBJ2-1; size: .; D: TRBD2; CDR3: CASRLAGSHNEQFF; DNA: TGTGCCAGCAGATTAGCGGGATCCCACAATGAGCAGTTCTTC
V: TRBV19; J: TRBJ2-7; size: .; D: .; CDR3: CASSPHSEGYEQYF; DNA: TGTGCCAGTAGTCCCCACAGCGAGGGCTACGAGCAGTACTTC
V: TRBV30; J: TRBJ1-2; size: .; D: .; CDR3: CAWSGSGGYTF; DNA: TGTGCCTGGAGTGGGTCAGGGGGCTACACCTTC
V: TRBV13; J: TRBJ2-3; size: few; D: TRBD2; CDR3: CASSLQSGGTDTQYF; DNA: TGTGCCAGCAGCTTACAAAGCGGGGGCACAGATACGCAGTATTTT
V: TRBV27; J: TRBJ1-5; size: .; D: .; CDR3: CASSLRRISNQPQHF; DNA: TGTGCCAGCAGTCTACGCCGCATTAGCAATCAGCCCCAGCATTTT
V: TRBV7-9; J: TRBJ2-7; size: .; D: TRBD2; CDR3: CASSFSGRGAYEQYF; DNA: TGTGCCAGCAGCTTCAGCGGGAGGGGGGCCTACGAGCAGTACTTC
V: TRBV25-1; J: TRBJ1-1; size: few; D: TRBD1; CDR3: CASIGTGNTEAFF; DNA: TGTGCCAGCATAGGGACAGGGAACACTGAAGCTTTCTTT
V: TRBV29-1; J: TRBJ1-1; size: .; D: TRBD1; CDR3: CSVADRAEAFF; DNA: TGTAGCGTTGCTGACAGGGCTGAAGCTTTCTTT
V: TRBV2; J: TRBJ1-2; size: .; D: TRBD1; CDR3: CASAGQGAFDGYTF; DNA: TGTGCCAGTGCGGGGCAGGGGGCATTCGATGGCTACACCTTC